Shown below are 25 T cell receptor beta chains from a single sample sequenced in a study of T cell changes during pregnancy in multiple sclerosis. The repertoire was sequenced with immunoSEQ multiplex PCR; TCRdb's copy has only in-frame clones and lacks some. The sample lists some 64,000 clones, about 90% occurring once. Sequencing used peripheral blood, obtained in the first trimester of pregnancy. These receptors all stem from a female donor with multiple sclerosis, enrolled in a pregnancy study.

V is TRBV7-2 and J is TRBJ1-4, with TRBD1 as a possible D gene (5 bases). The CDR3 is made up of 15 amino acids. Germline CDR1 and CDR2: SGHTA and FQGNSA. Trimming cost V 1 base and J 8 bases, with 14 bases left between them. CDR3: CASSLGGGGMEKLFF. CDR3 in DNA: TGTGCCAGCAGCTTAGGCGGTGGGGGGATGGAAAAACTGTTTTTT.

The J gene is TRBJ2-7, the V gene TRBV2; 7 bases line up with TRBD2. V dropped 10 bases and J dropped 5; count of bases not matched to a gene: 8. CDR1 SNHLY and CDR2 FYNNEI come from the germline V gene. The CDR3 loop spans 12 amino acids. DNA of the CDR3: TGTGCCACCCGGGACTACTTCCACGAGCAGTACTTC. Its protein is CATRDYFHEQYF.

This rearrangement joins TRBV27 to TRBJ2-4; the D gene is possibly TRBD2 (6 bases). Deletions cut 0 bases from V and 4 bases from J, with 7 bases between. The CDR3 consists of 14 residues. Germline V gene sequence: CDR1 MNHEY, CDR2 SMNVEV (reference sequence). Here the CDR3 DNA reads TGTGCCAGCAGTTTATCCGGGGGTAAAAACATTCAGTACTTC. Its translation: CASSLSGGKNIQYF.

This chain joins TRBV2 and TRBJ2-1; 9 bases match TRBD2. Trimming took 10 bases from V and 3 from J; bases not matched to a gene: 7. Germline assignment: CDR1 SNHLY and CDR2 FYNNEI. This CDR3 contains 14 residues. This CDR3 is CATERLADYNEQFF. The CDR3 nucleotides are TGTGCCACCGAACGACTAGCGGACTACAATGAGCAGTTCTTC.

The V and J genes are TRBV18 and TRBJ1-1; the D gene is possibly TRBD1 (5 bases). V lost 3 bases, J lost 6 bases, and 11 bases lay in between. Germline-derived CDR1 and CDR2 are KGHSH and LQKENI. The CDR3 contains 13 residues. CDR3 bases: TGTGCCAGCTCACCCAGGGAAAAGGCTGAAGCTTTCTTT. Protein: CASSPREKAEAFF.

The V gene is TRBV27, the J gene TRBJ2-1, with TRBD2 matching over 13 bases. CDR3 length: 17 amino acids. V was pared by 5 bases and J by 4 bases, with 8 bases of the junction left unmatched. Germline V CDR1 and CDR2: MNHEY, SMNVEV (reference sequence). CDR3 in amino acids: CASSLRGTSGVYNEQFF. For the CDR3, the DNA is TGTGCCAGCAGTCTACGGGGGACTAGCGGGGTATACAATGAGCAGTTCTTC.

The chain couples TRBV27 to TRBJ2-2; 9 nucleotides match TRBD1. The CDR3 is made up of 19 amino acids. V was pared by 6 bases and J by 4 bases, with 18 bases of the junction left unmatched. Germline loops: CDR1 MNHEY, CDR2 SMNVEV (reference sequence). As DNA, the CDR3 is TGTGCCAGCAGGGACCGGTATGGGACAGGGATTTGGAGCACCGGGGAGCTGTTTTTT. The encoded protein is CASRDRYGTGIWSTGELFF.

The J gene is TRBJ2-3, the V gene TRBV7-9, with D perhaps matching TRBD2 (6 bases). The germline CDR1 and CDR2 sequences are SEHNR and FQNEAQ (reference sequence). This CDR3 is built from 15 residues. V lost 3 bases to trimming and J lost 8 bases, with 18 bases between them. CDR3 DNA sequence: TGTGCCAGCAGCTTGGGGACTCCCCCCTCTGGTACGCAGTATTTT. Translation gives CASSLGTPPSGTQYF.

This chain uses TRBV20-1 with TRBJ1-1; 7 bases align to TRBD1. From germline, CDR1 is DFQATT and CDR2 SNEGSKA (reference sequence). Trimming removed 5 bases from V and 5 bases from J; junction bases left unmatched: 2. The CDR3 consists of 11 residues. CDR3 in amino acids: CSAYRGTEAFF. The CDR3 DNA sequence: TGCAGTGCTTACAGGGGTACTGAAGCTTTCTTT.

The rearrangement uses TRBV5-1 and TRBJ2-7, with 7 bases identical to TRBD1. This CDR3 has 15 amino acids. Germline trimming cut 4 bases from V and 1 base from J; bases unmatched to any gene: 8. Germline V gene sequence: CDR1 SGHRS, CDR2 YFSETQ. In DNA form, the CDR3 reads TGCGCCAGCAGCCCTCCCGACAGGGTTTCCTACGAGCAGTACTTC. It specifies CASSPPDRVSYEQYF.

V gene TRBV7-8 combines with J gene TRBJ2-3; 10 bases agree with TRBD2. This CDR3 contains 15 residues. Per germline, CDR1 SGHVS and CDR2 FQNEAQ. The J segment lost 2 bases and the V segment lost 2 bases, leaving 1 base of the junction unmatched. In nucleotides, the CDR3 is TGTGCCAGCAGCTTAACTAGCGGGAACACAGATACGCAGTATTTT. Translating it yields CASSLTSGNTDTQYF.

This clone was detected only once. The chain is built from TRBV7-2 and TRBJ1-5, with 9 bases matching TRBD1. J gave up 2 bases and V 5 bases, and 7 bases lay outside the gene matches. The germline gives CDR1 SGHTA, CDR2 FQGNSA. The CDR3 has 16 amino acids. This chain's CDR3 is CASSLLQGAGNQPQHF. The CDR3 nucleotides read TGTGCCAGCAGCCTCTTACAGGGGGCGGGCAATCAGCCCCAGCATTTT.

This chain uses TRBV5-4 with TRBJ2-7; 10 positions agree with TRBD2. Per the germline V gene, CDR1 is SGHNT and CDR2 is YYREEE (reference sequence). The CDR3 loop spans 15 amino acids. The junction had 4 bases not matched to a gene; V was cut back by 0 bases and J by 4 bases. The DNA of the CDR3 is TGTGCCAGCAGCTTGGGGACTAGCGGAATATACGAGCAGTACTTC. Translating it yields CASSLGTSGIYEQYF.

Only one count was recorded for this clone. The chain couples TRBV4-3 to TRBJ1-2; possible D gene TRBD1, 5 bases. CDR3 length: 15 amino acids. Trimming took off 0 bases at V and 4 bases at J, with 12 bases between the two ends. Germline V gene data show CDR1 as LGHNA and CDR2 as YSLEER. The CDR3 DNA reads as TGCGCCAGCAGCCAAGATACAGGAACCGTCTATGGCTACACCTTC. Protein product: CASSQDTGTVYGYTF.

CDR3 coding DNA: TGCGCCAGCAGCCAAGAGCAGGGGAGCTCCTACAATGAGCAGTTCTTC. As protein: CASSQEQGSSYNEQFF. The chain is built from TRBV4-3 and TRBJ2-1, with D maybe TRBD1 (6 bases). Looked up from germline, CDR1 is LGHNA and CDR2 is YSLEER. The CDR3 extends over 16 amino acids. V lost 0 bases, J lost 0 bases, and 9 bases lay in between.

The chain joins TRBV10-3 to TRBJ2-7; 10 bases align to TRBD1. This CDR3 has 15 residues. Germline CDR1 and CDR2: ENHRY and SYGVKD. Losses at the gene ends were 2 bases for V and 5 bases for J; bases not matched to a gene: 6. The chain's CDR3 is CAISERGQGFHEQYF. CDR3 nucleotide sequence: TGTGCCATCAGTGAGAGGGGACAGGGGTTCCACGAGCAGTACTTC.

The chain carries TRBV5-4 and TRBJ1-2; D unclear. This CDR3 comprises 13 residues. Trimming took off 0 bases at V and 4 bases at J, with 7 bases between the two ends. Germline CDR1 and CDR2: SGHNT and YYREEE (reference sequence). The CDR3 DNA follows: TGTGCCAGCAGCTTGGAAGAGTTCTATGGCTACACCTTC. This gives the protein CASSLEEFYGYTF.

This clone was recorded only once. This chain links TRBV5-1 with TRBJ1-1, with TRBD1 as a possible D gene (6 bases). CDR3 length equals 17 residues. Germline V gene lookup returns CDR1 SGHRS and CDR2 YFSETQ. Trimming removed 1 base from V and 0 bases from J, with 16 bases in between. CDR3: CASSLIPGQAMNTEAFF. CDR3 coding DNA: TGCGCCAGCAGCTTGATACCGGGACAAGCGATGAACACTGAAGCTTTCTTT.

The CDR3 sequence: CASSTGTATFNYGYTF. CDR3 sequence (DNA): TGTGCCAGCAGCACTGGGACAGCGACATTTAACTATGGCTACACCTTC. V usage is TRBV5-8 and J usage is TRBJ1-2, with 7 bases aligning to TRBD1. Germline V CDR1 and CDR2: SGHTS, YDEGEE. The CDR3 is 16 residues long. With V trimmed by 4 bases and J by 1 base, 10 bases remained unmatched.

V gene TRBV6-5 combines with J gene TRBJ2-3; possibly TRBD2 for D (5 bases). The CDR3 covers 15 residues. Germline V gene lookup returns CDR1 MNHEY and CDR2 SVGAGI. Trimming took off 8 bases at V and 3 bases at J, with 18 bases between the two ends. CDR3 amino acids: CASGETTRSTDTQYF. The DNA of the CDR3 is TGTGCCAGCGGGGAAACAACTAGATCGACAGATACGCAGTATTTT.

The chain carries TRBV7-2 and TRBJ1-1; D is possibly TRBD1 (5 bases). This CDR3 region has 14 residues. Deletions cut 5 bases from V and 4 bases from J, with 14 bases between. Germline V gene sequence: CDR1 SGHTA, CDR2 FQGNSA. CDR3 amino acids: CASSIRDGVTEAFF. The CDR3 DNA is TGTGCCAGCAGCATCAGGGATGGAGTCACTGAAGCTTTCTTT.

This clone was found many times. This sequence joins TRBV6-1 and TRBJ2-7; 9 bases match TRBD1. V shed 2 bases and J 5 bases; nucleotides not matched to a gene: 4. Germline CDR1 MNHNS, CDR2 SASEGT. The CDR3 is 14 amino acids. The chain's CDR3 is CASSENRGPDEQYF. The CDR3 DNA reads as TGTGCCAGCAGTGAAAACAGGGGGCCAGACGAGCAGTACTTC.

The chain carries TRBV16 and TRBJ2-4; D is uncertain. Trimming stripped 0 bases from V and 4 bases from J, with 4 bases between. The CDR3 contains 13 residues. CDR1 is KGHSY and CDR2 is FQNENV in the germline V gene. CDR3 sequence reads: CASSQSGKNIQYF. In DNA form, the CDR3 reads TGTGCCAGCAGCCAATCCGGGAAAAACATTCAGTACTTC.

V gene TRBV7-9 combines with J gene TRBJ2-7; the match to TRBD1 covers 9 bases. After removal of 4 bases from V and 5 bases from J, the junction contained 6 bases not matched to a gene. The CDR3 runs to 14 residues. From germline, CDR1 is SEHNR and CDR2 FQNEAQ (reference sequence). CDR3 sequence (DNA): TGTGCCAGCAGCTCGGGACAGGGCTATGACGAGCAGTACTTC. Protein: CASSSGQGYDEQYF.

This sequence joins TRBV29-1 and TRBJ2-7; TRBD1 matches 8 bases. Germline CDR1 and CDR2: SQVTM and ANQGSEA. CDR3 length: 12 residues. The V and J ends lost 5 bases and 2 bases, in that order; junction bases with no gene match: 2. DNA for the CDR3: TGCAGCGTTCGACAGGGGACCTACGAGCAGTACTTC. Its translation is CSVRQGTYEQYF.